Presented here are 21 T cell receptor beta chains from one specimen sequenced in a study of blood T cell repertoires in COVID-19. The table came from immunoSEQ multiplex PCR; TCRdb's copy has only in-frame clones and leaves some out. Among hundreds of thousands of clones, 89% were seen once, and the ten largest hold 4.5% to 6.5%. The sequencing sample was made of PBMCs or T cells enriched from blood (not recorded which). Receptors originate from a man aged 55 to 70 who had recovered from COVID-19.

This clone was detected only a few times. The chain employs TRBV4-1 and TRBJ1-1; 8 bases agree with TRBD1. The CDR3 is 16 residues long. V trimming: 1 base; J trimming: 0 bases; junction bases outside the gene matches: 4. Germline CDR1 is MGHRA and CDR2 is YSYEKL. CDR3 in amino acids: CASSQGYRGVNTEAFF. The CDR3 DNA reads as TGCGCCAGCAGCCAAGGCTACAGGGGGGTGAACACTGAAGCTTTCTTT.

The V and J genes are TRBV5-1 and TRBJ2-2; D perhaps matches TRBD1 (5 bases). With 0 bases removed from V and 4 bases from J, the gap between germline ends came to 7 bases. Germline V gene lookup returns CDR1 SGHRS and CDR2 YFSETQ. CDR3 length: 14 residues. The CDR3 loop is CASSLEGVTGELFF. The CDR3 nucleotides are TGCGCCAGCAGCTTGGAAGGGGTCACCGGGGAGCTGTTTTTT.

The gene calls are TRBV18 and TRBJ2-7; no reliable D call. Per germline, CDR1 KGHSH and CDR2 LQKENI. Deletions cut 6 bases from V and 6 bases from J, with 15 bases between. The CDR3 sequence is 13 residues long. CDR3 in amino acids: CASSSLLDGEQYF. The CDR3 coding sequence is TGTGCCAGCTCTTCCCTTTTAGATGGCGAGCAGTACTTC.

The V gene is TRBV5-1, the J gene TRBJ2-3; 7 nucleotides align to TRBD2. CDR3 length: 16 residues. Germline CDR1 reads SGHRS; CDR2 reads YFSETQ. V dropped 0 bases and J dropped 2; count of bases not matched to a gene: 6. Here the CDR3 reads CASSLAGGSNTDTQYF. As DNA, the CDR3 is TGCGCCAGCAGCTTGGCGGGCGGGAGTAACACAGATACGCAGTATTTT.

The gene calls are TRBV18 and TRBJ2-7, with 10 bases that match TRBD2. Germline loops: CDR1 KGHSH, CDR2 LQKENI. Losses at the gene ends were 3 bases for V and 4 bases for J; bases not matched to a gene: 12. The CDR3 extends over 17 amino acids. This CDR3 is CASSPQGALAGVYEQYF. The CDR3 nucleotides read TGTGCCAGCTCACCTCAGGGGGCCCTAGCGGGAGTTTACGAGCAGTACTTC.

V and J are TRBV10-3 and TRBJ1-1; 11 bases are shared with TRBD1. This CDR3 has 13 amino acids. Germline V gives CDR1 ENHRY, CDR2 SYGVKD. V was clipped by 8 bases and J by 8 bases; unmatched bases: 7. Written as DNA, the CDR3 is TGTGCCATCCGTATGGGACAGGGGGAAGAAGCTTTCTTT. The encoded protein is CAIRMGQGEEAFF.

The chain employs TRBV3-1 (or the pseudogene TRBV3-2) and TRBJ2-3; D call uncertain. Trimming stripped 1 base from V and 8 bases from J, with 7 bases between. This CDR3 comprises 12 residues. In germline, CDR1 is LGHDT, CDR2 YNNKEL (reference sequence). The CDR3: CASSQGTGTQYF. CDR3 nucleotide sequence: TGTGCCAGCAGCCAAGGTACGGGTACGCAGTATTTT.

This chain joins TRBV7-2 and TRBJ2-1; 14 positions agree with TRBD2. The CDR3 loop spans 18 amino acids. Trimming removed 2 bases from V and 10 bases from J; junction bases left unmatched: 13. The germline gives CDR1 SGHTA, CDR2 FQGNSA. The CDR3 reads CASSLRGLTSGRAWEQFF. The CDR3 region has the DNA TGTGCCAGCAGCTTAAGAGGCCTGACTAGCGGGAGGGCCTGGGAGCAGTTCTTC.

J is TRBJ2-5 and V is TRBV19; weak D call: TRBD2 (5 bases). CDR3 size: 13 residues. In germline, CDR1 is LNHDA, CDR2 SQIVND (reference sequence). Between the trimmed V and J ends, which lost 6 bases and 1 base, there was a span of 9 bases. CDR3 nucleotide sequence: TGTGCCAGTAGGGACTCCCCCCAAGAGACCCAGTACTTC. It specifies CASRDSPQETQYF.

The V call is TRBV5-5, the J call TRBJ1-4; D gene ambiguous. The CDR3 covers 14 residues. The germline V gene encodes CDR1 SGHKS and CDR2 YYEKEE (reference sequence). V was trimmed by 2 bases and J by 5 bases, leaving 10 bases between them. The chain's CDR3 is CASSLQLINEKLFF. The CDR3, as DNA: TGTGCCAGCAGCTTACAGCTAATAAATGAAAAACTGTTTTTT.

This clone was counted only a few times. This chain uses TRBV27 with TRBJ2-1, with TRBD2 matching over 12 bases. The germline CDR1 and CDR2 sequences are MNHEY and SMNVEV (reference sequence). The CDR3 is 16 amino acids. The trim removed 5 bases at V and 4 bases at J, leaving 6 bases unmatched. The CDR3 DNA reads TGTGCCAGCAGTAGGCGGACTAGCGGGGAGTACAATGAGCAGTTCTTC. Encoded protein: CASSRRTSGEYNEQFF.

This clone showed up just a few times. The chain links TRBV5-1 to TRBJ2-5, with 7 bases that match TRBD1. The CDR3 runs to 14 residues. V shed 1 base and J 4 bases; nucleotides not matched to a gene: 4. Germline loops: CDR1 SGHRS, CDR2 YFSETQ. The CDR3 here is CASSLFGTAETQYF. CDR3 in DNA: TGCGCCAGCAGCTTGTTCGGGACAGCAGAGACCCAGTACTTC.

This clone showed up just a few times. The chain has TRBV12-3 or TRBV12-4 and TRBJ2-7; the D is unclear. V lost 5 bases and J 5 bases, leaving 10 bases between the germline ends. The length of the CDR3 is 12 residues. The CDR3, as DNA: TGTGCCAGCAGTCACACCCTCAACGAGCAGTACTTC. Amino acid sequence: CASSHTLNEQYF.

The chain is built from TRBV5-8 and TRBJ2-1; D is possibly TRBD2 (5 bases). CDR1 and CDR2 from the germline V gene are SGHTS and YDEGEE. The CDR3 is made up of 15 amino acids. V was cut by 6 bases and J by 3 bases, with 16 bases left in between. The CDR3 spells CASTKGDGNYNEQFF. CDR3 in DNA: TGTGCCAGCACCAAGGGAGATGGAAACTACAATGAGCAGTTCTTC.

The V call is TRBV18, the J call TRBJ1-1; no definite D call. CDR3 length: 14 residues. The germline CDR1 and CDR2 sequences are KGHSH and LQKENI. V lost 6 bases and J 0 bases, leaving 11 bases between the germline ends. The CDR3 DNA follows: TGTGCCAGCTCCCCCACTAACATGAACACTGAAGCTTTCTTT. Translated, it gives CASSPTNMNTEAFF.

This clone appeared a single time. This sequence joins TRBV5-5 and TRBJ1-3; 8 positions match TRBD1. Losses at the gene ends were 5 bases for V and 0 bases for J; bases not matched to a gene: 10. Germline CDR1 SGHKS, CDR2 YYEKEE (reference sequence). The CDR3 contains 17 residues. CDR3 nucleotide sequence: TGTGCCAGCAGGGGATTTTCGACAGGGGCCTCTGGAAACACCATATATTTT. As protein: CASRGFSTGASGNTIYF.

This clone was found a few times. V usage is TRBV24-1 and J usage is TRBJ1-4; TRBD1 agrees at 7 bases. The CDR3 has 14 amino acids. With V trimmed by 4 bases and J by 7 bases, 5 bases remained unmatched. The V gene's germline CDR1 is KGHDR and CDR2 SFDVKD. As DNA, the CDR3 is TGTGCCACCAGTGACCCGAGACAGGGTGAAAAACTGTTTTTT. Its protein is CATSDPRQGEKLFF.

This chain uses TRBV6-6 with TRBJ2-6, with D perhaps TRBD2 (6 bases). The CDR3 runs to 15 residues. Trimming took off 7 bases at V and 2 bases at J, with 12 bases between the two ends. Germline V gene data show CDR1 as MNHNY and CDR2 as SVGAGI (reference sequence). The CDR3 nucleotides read TGTGCCAGCACTACGCGGGGTACTGGGGCCAACGTCCTGACTTTC. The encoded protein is CASTTRGTGANVLTF.

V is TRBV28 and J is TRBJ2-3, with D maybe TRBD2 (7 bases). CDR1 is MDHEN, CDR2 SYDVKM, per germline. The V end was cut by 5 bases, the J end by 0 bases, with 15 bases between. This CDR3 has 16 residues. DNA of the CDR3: TGTGCCAGCAGTCCCCTAGGGGGGGGTAGCACAGATACGCAGTATTTT. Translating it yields CASSPLGGGSTDTQYF. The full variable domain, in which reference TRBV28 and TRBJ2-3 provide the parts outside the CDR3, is DVKVTQSSRYLVKRTGEKVFLECVQDMDHENMFWYRQDPGLGLRLIYFSYDVKMKEKGDIPEGYSVSREKKERFSLILESASTNQTSMYLCASSPLGGGSTDTQYFGPGTRLTVL.

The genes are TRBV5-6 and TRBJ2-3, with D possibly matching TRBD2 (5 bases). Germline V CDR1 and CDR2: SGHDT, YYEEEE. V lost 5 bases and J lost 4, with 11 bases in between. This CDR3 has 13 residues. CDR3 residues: CASRPYGADTQYF. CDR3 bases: TGTGCCAGCAGACCTTACGGGGCAGATACGCAGTATTTT.

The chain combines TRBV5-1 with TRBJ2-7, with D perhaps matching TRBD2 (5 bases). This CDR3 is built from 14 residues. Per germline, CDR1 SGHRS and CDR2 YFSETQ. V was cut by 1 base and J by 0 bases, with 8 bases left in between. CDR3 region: CASSLTGDSYEQYF. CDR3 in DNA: TGCGCCAGCAGCTTGACCGGGGACTCCTACGAGCAGTACTTC.